Below are 9 T cell receptor beta chains sequenced from a single sample in a study of response to subunit inactivated influenza vaccine. TCRdb passed the RT-PCR reads through MiXCR, listing each CDR3 protein once. This table has some 300,000 distinct CDR3 sequences, roughly 20% appearing once. Here the sequenced sample was PBMCs from blood, taken 21 months after vaccination. Receptors were obtained from a man aged 45 to 75 who received an inactivated influenza vaccine.

Many counts were recorded for this clonotype. The genes are TRBV6-1 and TRBJ1-1; 8 nucleotides match TRBD1. The CDR3 length is 15 residues. Germline V gives CDR1 MNHNS, CDR2 SASEGT. J was trimmed by 1 base and V by 7 bases; bases with no gene match: 8. The CDR3 spells CASKKSGTGNTEAFF. The CDR3 DNA is TGTGCCAGCAAGAAATCCGGGACAGGGAACACTGAAGCTTTCTTT.

This clonotype was seen at least ten times. The chain combines TRBV29-1 with TRBJ1-1; D may be TRBD1 (6 bases). The V and J ends lost 5 bases and 0 bases respectively, with 13 bases between them. The CDR3 totals 14 residues. Germline V gene data show CDR1 as SQVTM and CDR2 as ANQGSEA. CDR3 in amino acids: CSVRGGQMNTEAFF. CDR3 bases: TGCAGCGTTCGTGGGGGCCAGATGAACACTGAAGCTTTCTTT.

This clonotype came up a few times. The chain links TRBV4-2 to TRBJ2-4; no definite D call. CDR3 length equals 15 residues. Germline lookup yields CDR1 LGHNA and CDR2 YNFKEQ. Trimming stripped 0 bases from V and 0 bases from J, with 6 bases between. The CDR3 coding sequence is TGTGCCAGCAGCCAAGAGGTGTTAGCCAAAAACATTCAGTACTTC. Its protein product is CASSQEVLAKNIQYF.

This clonotype was counted a few times. CDR3 sequence reads: CASSLGASGSPLHF. The CDR3 DNA reads TGTGCCAGCAGTTTAGGTGCTTCGGGTTCACCCCTCCACTTT. J is TRBJ1-6 and V is TRBV12-3 or TRBV12-4; D unclear. Deletions cut 1 base from V and 9 bases from J, with 10 bases between. The CDR3 covers 14 residues.

The V gene is TRBV20-1, the J gene TRBJ2-7, with D unresolved. CDR1 DFQATT and CDR2 SNEGSKA come from the germline V gene (reference sequence). This CDR3 is built from 11 residues. The V and J ends lost 1 base and 2 bases respectively, with 3 bases between them. The CDR3 nucleotides read TGCAGTGCTAGAGGCGCCTACGAGCAGTACTTC. Protein: CSARGAYEQYF.

V is TRBV6-2 or TRBV6-3 and J is TRBJ1-1; 8 nucleotides agree with TRBD1. The germline V gene encodes CDR1 MNHEY and CDR2 SVGEGT. The CDR3 is made up of 14 amino acids. V gave up 5 bases and J gave up 7 bases; unmatched junction bases: 9. This CDR3 is CASSQRTGYYEAFF. The CDR3 nucleotides are TGTGCCAGCAGTCAACGGACAGGGTATTATGAAGCTTTCTTT.

This chain links TRBV20-1 with TRBJ1-5; maybe TRBD1 (6 bases). Trimming cost V 2 bases and J 0 bases, with 17 bases left between them. CDR3 length: 17 amino acids. CDR1 and CDR2 from the germline V gene are DFQATT and SNEGSKA (reference sequence). The CDR3, as DNA: TGCAGTGCTAGAAGGTGGGCAGGGGCCCTTAGCAATCAGCCCCAGCATTTT. Residues: CSARRWAGALSNQPQHF.

This clonotype was recorded many times. The CDR3 nucleotides are TGTGCCAGCAGTTGGAGCGGACAGGGAAACACTGAAGCTTTCTTT. Its protein product is CASSWSGQGNTEAFF. This chain connects TRBV12-3 or TRBV12-4 to TRBJ1-1; 8 bases match TRBD1. J was trimmed by 2 bases and V by 4 bases; bases with no gene match: 6. CDR3 length: 15 residues.

V gene TRBV18 combines with J gene TRBJ1-5; maybe TRBD1 (5 bases). Germline CDR1 reads KGHSH; CDR2 reads LQKENI. The CDR3 loop spans 13 amino acids. V was pared by 3 bases and J by 7 bases, with 10 bases between. CDR3 sequence: CASSPSDKQPQHF. CDR3 bases: TGTGCCAGCTCACCCTCGGACAAGCAGCCCCAGCATTTT.